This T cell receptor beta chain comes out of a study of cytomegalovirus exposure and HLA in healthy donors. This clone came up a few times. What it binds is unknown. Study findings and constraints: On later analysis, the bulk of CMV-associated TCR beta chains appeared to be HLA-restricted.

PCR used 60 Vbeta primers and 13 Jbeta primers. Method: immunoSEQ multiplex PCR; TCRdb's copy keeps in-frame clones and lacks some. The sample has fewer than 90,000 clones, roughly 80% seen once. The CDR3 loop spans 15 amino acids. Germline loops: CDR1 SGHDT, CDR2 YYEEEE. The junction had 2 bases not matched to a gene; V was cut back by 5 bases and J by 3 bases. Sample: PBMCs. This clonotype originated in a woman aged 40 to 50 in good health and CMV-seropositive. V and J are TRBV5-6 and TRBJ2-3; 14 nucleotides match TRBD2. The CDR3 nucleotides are TGTGCCAGCAGGCGACTAGCGGGGGGGACAGATACGCAGTATTTT. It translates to CASRRLAGGTDTQYF.